A single sample is the source of the 21 T cell receptor beta chains below, sequenced in a study of Graves' ophthalmopathy and Graves' hyperthyroidism. Transcripts of RNA were the source for amplifying TCR beta CDR3 regions. First-round RT-PCR used HTBI primers; second-round multiplex PCR followed. Each CDR3 protein gets one entry after TCRdb re-called the multiplex PCR reads with MiXCR. This sample has 650,000 to 900,000 distinct CDR3 sequences; 35% to 50% occur once, and the top ten carry less than 55%. The sequencing input was peripheral blood. The receptors here all came from an adult man with Graves' ophthalmopathy.

The CDR3 protein is CSDSAGANVLTF. CDR3 nucleotide sequence: TGCAGCGACTCGGCTGGGGCCAACGTCCTGACTTTC. The rearrangement uses TRBV29-1 and TRBJ2-6; no reliable D call. Germline V CDR1 and CDR2: SQVTM, ANQGSEA. V gave up 7 bases and J gave up 2 bases, with 6 bases separating them. CDR3 length: 12 residues.

As concerns this clonotype: At one of its ends the junction is not consistent with the germline gene, which may arise from a read error. The chain combines TRBV10-3 with TRBJ2-7; D call uncertain. The CDR3 extends over 16 amino acids. The V gene's germline CDR1 is ENHRY and CDR2 SYGVKD. For the CDR3, the DNA is TGTGCCAGCAGTTACTCGATGGCAGGAAAAGCCTACGAGCAGTACTTC. This encodes CASSYSMAGKAYEQYF.

V gene TRBV29-1 combines with J gene TRBJ1-2; D is perhaps TRBD1 (5 bases). The CDR3 has 11 residues. Germline loops: CDR1 SQVTM, CDR2 ANQGSEA. Deletions cut 5 bases from V and 8 bases from J, with 12 bases between. The CDR3 loop is CSVQGGRGYTF. The CDR3 nucleotides are TGCAGCGTTCAGGGAGGTAGGGGCTACACCTTC. The entire variable domain, with the rest obtained from reference TRBV29-1 and TRBJ1-2, is as follows: SAVISQKPSRDICQRGTSLTIQCQVDSQVTMMFWYRQQPGQSLTLIATANQGSEATYESGFVIDKFPISRPNLTFSTLTVSNMSPEDSSIYLCSVQGGRGYTFGSGTRLTVV.

The J gene is TRBJ2-5, the V gene TRBV6-2 or TRBV6-3; 12 nucleotides match TRBD2. Per germline, CDR1 MNHEY and CDR2 SVGEGT. CDR3 length equals 20 residues. V lost 8 bases and J lost 0; bases outside the gene matches: 19. The CDR3 region is CASGQVPLAGGPPHQETQYF. In DNA, the CDR3 is TGTGCCAGCGGCCAAGTGCCGCTAGCGGGGGGGCCCCCCCACCAAGAGACCCAGTACTTC.

Points on this clonotype: A much more abundant neighbour one base away suggests this may be a read error. In DNA form, the CDR3 reads TGTGCCAGCAGTTTATGGGGTGGAGAGGCCCAGTACTTC. Translation: CASSLWGGEAQYF. The V and J genes are TRBV27 and TRBJ2-5; D unclear. CDR3 size: 13 residues. The germline gives CDR1 MNHEY, CDR2 SMNVEV (reference sequence).

The chain has TRBV6-1 and TRBJ1-2; possible D gene TRBD1, 6 bases. CDR3 length: 13 residues. Germline V gene data show CDR1 as MNHNS and CDR2 as SASEGT. V dropped 0 bases and J dropped 7 bases, with 9 bases sitting between them. CDR3 DNA sequence: TGTGCCAGCAGTGAAGCAAGGGGGGGTGGCTACACCTTC. Translated, it gives CASSEARGGGYTF.

V gene TRBV20-1 combines with J gene TRBJ2-7; D could derive from TRBD1 or TRBD2 (5 bases each). Germline loops: CDR1 DFQATT, CDR2 SNEGSKA (reference sequence). The CDR3 sequence is 12 residues long. Trimming took 6 bases from V and 2 from J, leaving 11 bases between them. The DNA for the CDR3 is TGCAGTGCCCGGGACGGAACCTACGAGCAGTACTTC. Translation: CSARDGTYEQYF.

This clonotype was counted at least ten times. CDR3 sequence: CASSDRAGNTGELFF. The CDR3 region has the DNA TGCGCCAGCAGTGATAGGGCAGGGAACACCGGGGAGCTGTTTTTT. This chain joins TRBV10-2 and TRBJ2-2; D is unresolved. V was trimmed by 3 bases and J by 1 base, leaving 9 bases between them. The CDR3 length is 15 residues. CDR1 is WSHSY and CDR2 is SAAADI in the germline V gene.

The V gene is TRBV7-9, the J gene TRBJ1-4; 10 bases map to TRBD1. The germline V gene has CDR1 SEHNR and CDR2 FQNEAQ (reference sequence). The CDR3 extends over 15 amino acids. The J segment lost 8 bases and the V segment lost 5 bases, leaving 8 bases of the junction unmatched. Written as DNA, the CDR3 is TGTGCCAGCAGCCAAGTGGGGACAGGGGAAGAAAAACTGTTTTTT. Its translation is CASSQVGTGEEKLFF. The variable domain in full, completed from reference TRBV7-9 and TRBJ1-4, reads DTGVSQNPRHKITKRGQNVTFRCDPISEHNRLYWYRQTLGQGPEFLTYFQNEAQLEKSRLLSDRFSAERPKGSFSTLEIQRTEQGDSAMYLCASSQVGTGEEKLFFGSGTQLSVL.

This sequence joins TRBV20-1 and TRBJ2-7; 14 bases map to TRBD2. CDR3 length equals 16 residues. V was clipped by 3 bases and J by 6 bases; unmatched bases: 10. Germline V CDR1 and CDR2: DFQATT, SNEGSKA (reference sequence). DNA for the CDR3: TGCAGTGCTAGTGCCCCCGTGGGACTAGCGGGAGCCGAGCAGTACTTC. The encoded protein is CSASAPVGLAGAEQYF.

This clonotype was counted a single time. This chain uses TRBV15 with TRBJ1-2; tentative D call: TRBD1 (5 bases). This CDR3 is built from 15 residues. With 8 bases removed from V and 5 bases from J, the gap between germline ends came to 21 bases. Germline V lookup: CDR1 LNHNV, CDR2 YYDKDF (reference sequence). CDR3: CATRGGPSVKYGYTF. CDR3 nucleotides: TGTGCCACCCGGGGGGGACCTTCTGTTAAGTATGGCTACACCTTC.

This clonotype was detected a few times. The chain recombines TRBV2 with TRBJ1-1; D is undetermined. The CDR3 consists of 13 residues. The germline V gene has CDR1 SNHLY and CDR2 FYNNEI. V was clipped by 5 bases and J by 7 bases, with 14 bases between them. The CDR3: CASSLRGFGEAFF. CDR3 coding DNA: TGTGCCAGCAGTTTGAGAGGGTTCGGTGAAGCTTTCTTT. Complete variable domain (other parts from reference TRBV2 and TRBJ1-1): EPEVTQTPSHQVTQMGQEVILRCVPISNHLYFYWYRQILGQKVEFLVSFYNNEISEKSEIFDDQFSVERPDGSNFTLKIRSTKLEDSAMYFCASSLRGFGEAFFGQGTRLTVV.

This clonotype was counted many times. This chain connects TRBV15 to TRBJ1-1, with D tentatively TRBD1 (5 bases). V was cut by 2 bases and J by 6 bases, with 10 bases left in between. This CDR3 has 13 residues. Per the germline V gene, CDR1 is LNHNV and CDR2 is YYDKDF (reference sequence). This CDR3 reads CATSRKGVSEAFF. In DNA form, the CDR3 reads TGTGCCACCAGCAGAAAAGGGGTTTCTGAAGCTTTCTTT.

This chain connects TRBV9 to TRBJ1-1; D not resolved. The CDR3 is 15 residues long. V dropped 0 bases and J dropped 0 bases, with 9 bases sitting between them. CDR1 is SGDLS, CDR2 YYNGEE, per germline. The CDR3 here is CASSVGPRLNTEAFF. The CDR3 region has the DNA TGTGCCAGCAGCGTAGGGCCGAGGCTGAACACTGAAGCTTTCTTT.

This clonotype was recorded at least ten times. The chain employs TRBV20-1 and TRBJ1-2; no clear D. V was clipped by 6 bases and J by 6 bases, with 11 bases between them. Per the germline V gene, CDR1 is DFQATT and CDR2 is SNEGSKA (reference sequence). This CDR3 has 11 residues. The CDR3 bases are TGCAGTGCCTTAGGACCCCATGGCTACACCTTC. It encodes CSALGPHGYTF.

This clonotype is a singleton in its sample. With a much larger clone just one base away, this may be a read error. The rearrangement joins TRBV9 to TRBJ1-2, with D possibly TRBD1 on 5 matching bases. From germline, CDR1 is SGDLS and CDR2 YYNGEE. CDR3 size: 8 residues. The CDR3 DNA sequence: TGTGCCAGCATGACAGATAATTTC. It translates to CASMTDNF.

The chain carries TRBV15 and TRBJ2-7; 10 bases match TRBD1. This CDR3 comprises 15 residues. CDR1 is LNHNV, CDR2 YYDKDF, per germline (reference sequence). J was trimmed by 4 bases and V by 3 bases; bases with no gene match: 6. CDR3 nucleotides: TGTGCCACCAGCAGCTGGGGACAGGGGAATTACGAGCAGTACTTC. Translating it yields CATSSWGQGNYEQYF.

The rearrangement uses TRBV29-1 and TRBJ2-1, with TRBD1 matching over 9 bases. CDR3 length: 13 amino acids. Germline V gene sequence: CDR1 SQVTM, CDR2 ANQGSEA. V lost 3 bases to trimming and J lost 6 bases; unmatched junction nucleotides: 3. DNA for the CDR3: TGCAGCGTTGATAGGGGACAGGGCAATGAGCAGTTCTTC. Encoded protein: CSVDRGQGNEQFF.

The gene calls are TRBV7-9 and TRBJ1-1; 8 bases line up with TRBD1. J gave up 10 bases and V 8 bases, and 15 bases lay outside the gene matches. The germline V gene has CDR1 SEHNR and CDR2 FQNEAQ (reference sequence). The CDR3 loop spans 14 amino acids. The CDR3, as DNA: TGTGCCAGCTTACCGACAGGGGCGAGTTTCGGAGCTTTCTTT. The encoded protein is CASLPTGASFGAFF.

The rearrangement joins TRBV11-1 to TRBJ2-3, with D possibly TRBD1 on 5 matching bases. CDR1 is SGHAT, CDR2 FQDESV, per germline (reference sequence). This CDR3 has 14 residues. The V and J ends lost 5 bases and 4 bases respectively, with 13 bases between them. In DNA form, the CDR3 reads TGTGCCAGCAGCGTCGAACCAGGGTCAGATACGCAGTATTTT. This sequence encodes CASSVEPGSDTQYF.

This CDR3 is CASSPRALGDEKLFF. In nucleotides, the CDR3 is TGTGCCAGCAGCCCCCGGGCCCTGGGGGATGAAAAACTGTTTTTT. V is TRBV7-2 and J is TRBJ1-4; tentative D call: TRBD1 (5 bases). The V and J ends lost 5 bases and 6 bases respectively, with 16 bases between them. The CDR3 runs 15 residues. The germline gives CDR1 SGHTA, CDR2 FQGNSA.